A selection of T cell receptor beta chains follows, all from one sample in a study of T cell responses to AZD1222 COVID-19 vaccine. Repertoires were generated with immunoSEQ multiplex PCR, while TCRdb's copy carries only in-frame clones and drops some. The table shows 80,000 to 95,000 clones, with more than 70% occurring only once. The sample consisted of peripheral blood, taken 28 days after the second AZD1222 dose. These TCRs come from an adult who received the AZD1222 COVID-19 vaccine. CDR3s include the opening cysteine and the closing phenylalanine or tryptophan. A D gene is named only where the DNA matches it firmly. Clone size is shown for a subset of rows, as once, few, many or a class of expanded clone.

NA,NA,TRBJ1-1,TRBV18,CASSLQRAQRDTEAFF,TGTGCCAGCTCACTACAGCGGGCCCAACGGGACACTGAAGCTTTCTTT
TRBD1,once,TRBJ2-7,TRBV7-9,CASSARDSGTYEQYF,TGTGCCAGCAGCGCTCGGGACAGTGGCACCTACGAGCAGTACTTC
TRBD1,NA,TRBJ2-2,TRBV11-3,CASSLRGTGVAGELFF,TGTGCCAGCAGCTTACGTGGGACAGGGGTGGCCGGGGAGCTGTTTTTT
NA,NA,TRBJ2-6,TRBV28,CASSFQGSGANVLTF,TGTGCCAGCAGTTTTCAGGGCTCTGGGGCCAACGTCCTGACTTTC
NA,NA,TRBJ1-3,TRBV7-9,CASSLGQPSSGNTIYF,TGTGCCAGCAGCTTAGGACAGCCGAGCTCTGGAAACACCATATATTTT
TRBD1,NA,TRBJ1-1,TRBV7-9,CASSYGQGEAFF,TGTGCCAGCAGCTACGGACAGGGGGAAGCTTTCTTT
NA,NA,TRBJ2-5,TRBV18,CASSPLLGQETQYF,TGTGCCAGCTCACCACTTCTCGGGCAAGAGACCCAGTACTTC
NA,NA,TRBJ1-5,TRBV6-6,CASSPSVYQPQHF,TGTGCCAGCAGCCCCAGCGTCTATCAGCCCCAGCATTTT
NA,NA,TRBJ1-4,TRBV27,CASSVRDSVKRKLFF,TGTGCCAGCAGTGTGCGGGACTCCGTCAAGCGAAAACTGTTTTTT
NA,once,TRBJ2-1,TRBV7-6,CASSSLRGRYNEQFF,TGTGCCAGCAGCTCCCTTCGTGGTAGATACAATGAGCAGTTCTTC
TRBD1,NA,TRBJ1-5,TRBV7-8,CASSGQGVKHQPQHF,TGTGCCAGCAGCGGACAGGGAGTTAAACATCAGCCCCAGCATTTT
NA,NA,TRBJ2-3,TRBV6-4,CASSDSSGPDTQYF,TGTGCCAGCAGTGACTCGTCAGGGCCAGATACGCAGTATTTT
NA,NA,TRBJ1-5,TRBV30,CAWSSGGNQPQHF,TGTGCCTGGAGTTCGGGAGGCAATCAGCCCCAGCATTTT
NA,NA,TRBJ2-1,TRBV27,CASSRGEIYNEQFF,TGTGCCAGCAGTCGGGGAGAGATCTACAATGAGCAGTTCTTC
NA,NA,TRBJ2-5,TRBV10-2,CASSESGLGETQYF,TGCGCCAGCAGTGAGTCGGGGTTGGGGGAGACCCAGTACTTC
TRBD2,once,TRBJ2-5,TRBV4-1,CASSTSGRGETQYF,TGCGCCAGCTCAACTAGCGGGAGAGGGGAGACCCAGTACTTC
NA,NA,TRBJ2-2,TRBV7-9,CASSPGSAGELFF,TGTGCCAGCAGCCCCGGGTCAGCCGGGGAGCTGTTTTTT
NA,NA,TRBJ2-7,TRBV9,CASSVAPGNEQYF,TGTGCCAGCAGCGTAGCCCCCGGTAACGAGCAGTACTTC
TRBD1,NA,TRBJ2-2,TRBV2,CASSEDRGYTGELFF,TGTGCCAGCAGTGAAGACAGGGGGTACACCGGGGAGCTGTTTTTT
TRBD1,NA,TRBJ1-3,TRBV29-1,CSVETRQGYGNTIYF,TGCAGCGTTGAAACCCGACAGGGATATGGAAACACCATATATTTT
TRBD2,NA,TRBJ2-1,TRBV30,CAWSVRLAGMYNEQFF,TGTGCCTGGAGTGTACGGCTAGCGGGAATGTACAATGAGCAGTTCTTC
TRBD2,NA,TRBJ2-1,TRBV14,CASSGRIGAGGFHEQFF,TGTGCCAGCAGCGGACGTATCGGGGCGGGAGGTTTCCATGAGCAGTTCTTC
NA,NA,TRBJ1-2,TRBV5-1,CASSQQVSYGYTF,TGCGCCAGCAGTCAACAGGTTAGCTATGGCTACACCTTC
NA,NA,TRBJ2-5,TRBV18,CASSPPGRETQYF,TGTGCCAGCTCACCACCAGGTCGGGAGACCCAGTACTTC
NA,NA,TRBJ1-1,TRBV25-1,CASSEQGFGTEAFF,TGTGCCAGCAGTGAACAAGGGTTTGGCACTGAAGCTTTCTTT
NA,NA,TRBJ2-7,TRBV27,CASSLADSYEQYF,TGTGCCAGCAGTTTGGCGGATTCCTACGAGCAGTACTTC
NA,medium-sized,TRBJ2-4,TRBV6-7,CASRAEKSKNIQYF,TGTGCCAGCAGGGCAGAGAAATCCAAAAACATTCAGTACTTC
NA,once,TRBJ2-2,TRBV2,CARGGWTNTGELFF,TGTGCCAGAGGGGGGTGGACTAACACCGGGGAGCTGTTTTTT
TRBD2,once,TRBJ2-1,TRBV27,CATLGLAGDIGNEQFF,TGTGCCACCCTAGGGCTAGCGGGAGATATTGGCAATGAGCAGTTCTTC
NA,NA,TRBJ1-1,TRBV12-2,CAFSQGLNTEAFF,TGTGCATTCTCACAGGGACTGAACACTGAAGCTTTCTTT
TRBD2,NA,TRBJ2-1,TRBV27,CASSLSTSGRLNNEQFF,TGTGCCAGCAGTTTATCGACTAGCGGGAGGTTGAACAATGAGCAGTTCTTC
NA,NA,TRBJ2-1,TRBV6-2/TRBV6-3,CASSYNRRGNEQFF,TGTGCCAGCAGTTACAACAGGAGGGGCAATGAGCAGTTCTTC
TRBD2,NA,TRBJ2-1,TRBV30,CAWSRLAGGQQFF,TGTGCCTGGAGTAGACTAGCGGGAGGACAGCAGTTCTTC
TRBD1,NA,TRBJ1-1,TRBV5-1,CASSRTGGYTEAFF,TGCGCCAGCAGTAGAACAGGGGGCTACACTGAAGCTTTCTTT
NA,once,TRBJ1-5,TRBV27,CASSLYTNSNQPQHF,TGTGCCAGCAGTTTATATACAAATAGCAATCAGCCCCAGCATTTT
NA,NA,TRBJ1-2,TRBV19,CASSIGTGTSSNYGYTF,TGTGCCAGTAGTATCGGGACGGGGACATCATCTAACTATGGCTACACCTTC
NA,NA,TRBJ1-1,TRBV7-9,CASSLELSNTEAFF,TGTGCCAGCAGCTTAGAATTGTCGAACACTGAAGCTTTCTTT
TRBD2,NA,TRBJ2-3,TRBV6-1,CASSEVPAGADTQYF,TGTGCCAGCAGTGAAGTCCCAGCGGGAGCAGATACGCAGTATTTT
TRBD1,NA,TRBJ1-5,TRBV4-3,CASSQEVGQANQPQHF,TGCGCCAGCAGCCAAGAAGTCGGACAGGCTAATCAGCCCCAGCATTTT
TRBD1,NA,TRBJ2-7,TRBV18,CASSPRGQGFPYEQYF,TGTGCCAGCTCACCCCGAGGACAGGGTTTCCCCTACGAGCAGTACTTC
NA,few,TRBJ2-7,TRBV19,CASSTRGGSYEQYF,TGTGCCAGTAGTACCCGGGGAGGATCCTACGAGCAGTACTTC
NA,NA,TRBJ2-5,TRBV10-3,CAISDPLGAKTQYF,TGTGCCATCAGTGACCCTCTAGGGGCGAAGACCCAGTACTTC
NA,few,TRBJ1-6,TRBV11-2,CASSLAGSAGSPLHF,TGTGCCAGCAGCTTAGCGGGTTCCGCGGGCTCACCCCTCCACTTT
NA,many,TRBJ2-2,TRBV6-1,CASSEAAGDTGELFF,TGTGCCAGCAGTGAAGCGGCAGGGGACACCGGGGAGCTGTTTTTT
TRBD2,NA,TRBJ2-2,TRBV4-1,CASSQETSGPGELFF,TGCGCCAGCAGCCAAGAAACTAGCGGCCCCGGGGAGCTGTTTTTT
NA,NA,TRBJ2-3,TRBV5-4,CASSFGISTDTQYF,TGTGCCAGCAGCTTCGGCATTAGCACAGATACGCAGTATTTT
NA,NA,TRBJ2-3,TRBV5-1,CASSTGGPLTDTQYF,TGCGCCAGCAGCACCGGAGGGCCTCTCACAGATACGCAGTATTTT
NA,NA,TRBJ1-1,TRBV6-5,CASSSPTNTEAFF,TGTGCCAGCAGTTCTCCCACTAACACTGAAGCTTTCTTT
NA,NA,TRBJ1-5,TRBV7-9,CASSPSGQVIQPQHF,TGTGCCAGCAGCCCGTCGGGGCAGGTAATTCAGCCCCAGCATTTT
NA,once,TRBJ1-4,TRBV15,CATSPGRNEKLFF,TGTGCCACCAGCCCAGGGCGTAATGAAAAACTGTTTTTT
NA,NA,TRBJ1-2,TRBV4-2,CASSQEGWTDPGYTF,TGTGCCAGCAGCCAAGAAGGGTGGACAGATCCCGGCTACACCTTC
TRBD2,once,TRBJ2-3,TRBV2,CASSAGGPYTQYF,TGTGCCAGTTCAGCGGGAGGGCCGTATACGCAGTATTTT
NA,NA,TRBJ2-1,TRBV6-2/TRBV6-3,CASSPGLESNEQFF,TGTGCCAGCAGCCCCGGACTCGAGAGCAATGAGCAGTTCTTC
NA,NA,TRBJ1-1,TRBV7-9,CASSPSPPNTEAFF,TGTGCCAGCAGCCCTTCACCGCCGAACACTGAAGCTTTCTTT